The sequence of this T cell receptor (beta chain) was determined in a study of memory CD4+ T cells and cytomegalovirus serostatus. Study-wide background: Healthy Belgian adult donors included 9 or 10 CMV-positive and some 24 CMV-negative people.

Here immunoSEQ multiplex PCR was the method, and the copy in TCRdb shows in-frame clones only, minus some. Of some 58,000 clones in the sample, around 77% were seen once. On this clone itself: Its specificity is not known.

The sort gate was single viable CD3+CD4+CD8-CD45RO+ cells for memory CD4+ T cells. CMV serostatus came from serum IgG against pp150, pp28, p38, p52. The germline CDR1 and CDR2 sequences are MGHDK and SYGVNS. The CDR3 spans 13 residues. The ends were cut back, 2 bases at V and 7 bases at J, with 6 bases in the middle. Study outcomes and limitations: Each of approximately 70 CMV-associated TCRbeta sequences occurred in one to five individuals.

The sample was memory CD4+ T cells from blood. The chain uses TRBV25-1 and TRBJ1-6; D gene uncertain. The origin of this receptor is an adult in good health and CMV-seronegative. The CDR3 DNA is TGTGCCAGCAGTGAAGGGAGGAATTCACCCCTCCACTTT. Protein product: CASSEGRNSPLHF. Looking up the rest from reference TRBV25-1 and TRBJ1-6 gives the full variable domain: EADIYQTPRYLVIGTGKKITLECSQTMGHDKMYWYQQDPGMELHLIHYSYGVNSTEKGDLSSESTVSRIRTEHFPLTLESARPSHTSQYLCASSEGRNSPLHFGNGTRLTVT.